Each of the 2 T cell receptor beta chains below was sequenced from the same sample in a study of cytomegalovirus exposure and HLA in healthy donors. The table came from immunoSEQ multiplex PCR; TCRdb's copy has only in-frame clones and leaves some out. The table lists tens of thousands of clones, approximately 90% of them singletons, with approximately 4.2% in the top ten. The sequencing sample was made of PBMCs. The source is a woman aged 18-29 years in good health and CMV-seropositive.

In the case of this clone: The junction and the germline gene differ at one end; a read error may be behind it. V is TRBV4-1 and J is TRBJ2-7; the D gene is possibly TRBD2 (6 bases). The CDR3 is made up of 11 amino acids. The germline V gene encodes CDR1 MGHRA and CDR2 YSYEKL. As DNA, the CDR3 is TGCGCCAGCAGCCAAGATGGGACTCATATTTTC. It specifies CASSQDGTHIF.

The V gene is TRBV5-6, the J gene TRBJ2-1, with D possibly matching TRBD2 (6 bases). Germline assignment: CDR1 SGHDT and CDR2 YYEEEE. This CDR3 region has 17 residues. The V end was cut by 2 bases, the J end by 0 bases, with 15 bases between. Written as DNA, the CDR3 is TGTGCCAGCAGCTTTGGCCTAGCGACCAGCTCCTACAATGAGCAGTTCTTC. It codes for CASSFGLATSSYNEQFF.